This section outlines one T cell receptor beta chain sequence together with its context. Its cognate antigen is unknown. The data stem from a study of T cells in localized non-small cell lung cancer. There are 15 residues in the CDR3. Trimming removed 5 bases from V and 4 bases from J, with 17 bases in between. CDR1 is SGHNT and CDR2 is YENEEA in the germline V gene. Notes on the study in general: Elevated circulating T cell density in blood was associated with longer overall survival. In adjacent lung, a median roughly 57 of the top 100 tumor clones were found. The greatest T cell clonality was found in uninvolved adjacent lung (higher than in tumor).

Profiling relied on immunoSEQ multiplex PCR, and the TCRdb table lists in-frame clones only, not all of them. The sample lists 4,000 to 6,000 clones; 55% were seen once. The rearrangement joins TRBV11-3 to TRBJ1-2; D is unresolved. The sequencing used lymph node tissue, collected before any cancer treatment. The receptor's source is a male donor at least 60 years old with stage I squamous cell lung carcinoma. The CDR3 sequence is CASSPGIQLIYGYTF. CDR3 DNA: TGTGCCAGCAGCCCCGGAATACAGCTTATCTATGGCTACACCTTC.